This T cell receptor beta chain was sequenced during a study of blood T cell repertoires in COVID-19 (dated by TCRdb to 2020 to 2022). Study-wide context: Samples from collaborators originated in the United States, Italy and Spain and spanned both the acute and convalescent phases of COVID-19. The repertoires were released in a freely available public database meant as a resource for research on the immune response to SARS-CoV-2. Subjects who had been exposed to COVID-19, were actively infected with it, or had recovered from it provided the deeply sampled blood TCRbeta repertoires that made up the dataset. Samples were obtained from the ongoing ImmuneRACE study (first 160 participants) and from about 1,300 subjects provided by 6 global collaborators. A de-identified subject ID, COVID-19 status, age in years and sex were almost always included in the sample metadata. Where available, HLA class I and class II types were taken from metadata supplied by the sample provider and were not determined by assay-based typing. The material from the prospective study consisted of cDNA or gDNA derived from T cells, B-cell-depleted T cells, or PBMCs. Paper-wide results and their limitations: How much clinical and demographic metadata was included differed by source and by participant, and the metadata was provided uncurated.

The collaborating institutions used their own protocols to collect whole blood in K2EDTA tubes. For TCRbeta analysis, collaborators shipped samples as frozen whole blood, isolated PBMCs, or DNA extracted from either of those sample types. The immunoSEQ Assay, a bias-controlled multiplex PCR, was used to amplify TCRbeta CDR3 regions from genomic DNA. Turning to the authors' computational methods: The number of nucleated cells in each sample was estimated by amplification of reference gene primers within the assay. Sequence reads were collapsed and filtered to measure the absolute abundance of every unique TCRbeta CDR3 rearrangement. For each sample, productive Simpson clonality was calculated as the square root of Simpson's diversity index over productive rearrangements. The immuneACCESS repertoire file appears here via TCRdb, limited to in-frame rearrangements. These files lack a portion of the clones; in checked studies, under half of the deficit traces to unresolved V genes, and the cause of the others is not known. D and trimming come from the DNA, and the V and J calls and clone size come from that table. Present in this sample are some 220,000 clones, around 81% of which were seen just once. The top ten hold around 6.4% of the sample.

Concerning this clone: Its recognized antigen is unknown. Qualities for individual bases were not recorded, and no much larger clone is one base off.

The CDR3 runs 16 residues from the cysteine to the phenylalanine. Here the CDR3 DNA is all that survives: 48 bases in frame from base 1. CDR1 and CDR2 are drawn from the germline V gene: MDHEN, SYDVKM. The V end gives up 3 bases and the J end 0 bases, leaving 6 bases in the junction not matched to a gene. The receptor was derived from a woman aged 60 to 75 with active or convalescent COVID-19. Sequencing was performed on peripheral blood. In this chain, TRBV28 is recombined with TRBJ1-1; TRBD1 aligns with 8 central bases. The nucleotide sequence reads as follows: TGTGCCAGCAGTTTTAGGCCAGGGGGCTTGAACACTGAAGCTTTCTTT. Translated, it gives CASSFRPGGLNTEAFF.